Sequencing of this T cell receptor beta chain was carried out in a study of blood T cell repertoires in COVID-19. V was clipped by 3 bases and J by 2 bases, with 8 bases between them. Germline loops: CDR1 LNHDA, CDR2 SQIVND (reference sequence). This CDR3 spans 13 amino acids. Clones were read by immunoSEQ multiplex PCR, and TCRdb kept only the in-frame ones, dropping some. This table has roughly 40,000 clones, 88% appearing once. This chain connects TRBV19 to TRBJ2-7; D gene unclear. The material sequenced was peripheral blood. This TCR derives from a human donor in a cohort sampled during active COVID-19. The CDR3 DNA reads as TGTGCCAGTAGTATTCGGGTTACCTACGAGCAGTACTTC. Translating it yields CASSIRVTYEQYF.